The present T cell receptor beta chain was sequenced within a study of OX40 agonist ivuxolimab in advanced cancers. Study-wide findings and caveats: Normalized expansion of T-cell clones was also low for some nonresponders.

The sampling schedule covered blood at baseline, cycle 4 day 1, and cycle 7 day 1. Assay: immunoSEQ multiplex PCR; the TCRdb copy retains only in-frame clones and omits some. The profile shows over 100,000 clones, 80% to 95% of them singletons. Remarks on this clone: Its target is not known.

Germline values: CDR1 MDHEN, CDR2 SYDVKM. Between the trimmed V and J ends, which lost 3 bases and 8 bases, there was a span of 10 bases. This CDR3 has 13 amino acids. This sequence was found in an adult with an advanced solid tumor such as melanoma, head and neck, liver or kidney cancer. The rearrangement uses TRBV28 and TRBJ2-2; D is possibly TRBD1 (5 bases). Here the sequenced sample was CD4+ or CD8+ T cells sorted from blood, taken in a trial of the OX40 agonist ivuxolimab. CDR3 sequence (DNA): TGTGCCAGCAGTTTCCGCAGGGTAGGGGAGCTGTTTTTT. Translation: CASSFRRVGELFF.